This T cell receptor beta chain derives from a study of blood T cell repertoires in COVID-19. Study at large: PBMCs, B-cell-depleted T cells, or T cells provided the cDNA or gDNA that made up the material.

Enrollees, about 18 to 95 years old, lived in some 24 US areas. Participant-given clinical history determined each cohort assignment. Per germline, CDR1 SGHDN and CDR2 FVKESK. V dropped 4 bases and J dropped 8 bases, with 12 bases sitting between them. CDR3 length equals 13 residues. Data came from immunoSEQ multiplex PCR; TCRdb stores just in-frame clones and leaves some out. Here the sample spans roughly 180,000 clones, approximately 82% being singletons. This chain links TRBV14 with TRBJ2-1; TRBD2 might be the D (6 bases). The receptor's source is a man aged 55 to 69 who had recovered from COVID-19. Sequences were obtained from PBMCs or T cells enriched from blood (not recorded which). The CDR3 loop reads CASSRGLTDEQFF. The DNA for the CDR3 is TGTGCCAGCAGCCGCGGACTAACTGATGAGCAGTTCTTC.